This T cell receptor (beta chain) was recovered during a study of control samples from healthy donors and cancer patients. The protocol was immunoSEQ multiplex PCR, while the TCRdb copy is restricted to in-frame clones and leaves out a portion. In the table there are roughly 120,000 clones, approximately 90% of which are singletons. The CDR3 is 13 residues long. V lost 4 bases and J lost 5, with 11 bases in between. Germline CDR1 reads SNHLY; CDR2 reads FYNNEI. The clonotype originates from a woman aged 60 to 75 with lung cancer. The chain employs TRBV2 and TRBJ2-5, with D perhaps TRBD2 (5 bases). The sequencing input was PBMCs. Here the CDR3 DNA reads TGTGCCAGCAGTGGGGCTAGCAAGGAGACCCAGTACTTC. Encoded protein: CASSGASKETQYF.